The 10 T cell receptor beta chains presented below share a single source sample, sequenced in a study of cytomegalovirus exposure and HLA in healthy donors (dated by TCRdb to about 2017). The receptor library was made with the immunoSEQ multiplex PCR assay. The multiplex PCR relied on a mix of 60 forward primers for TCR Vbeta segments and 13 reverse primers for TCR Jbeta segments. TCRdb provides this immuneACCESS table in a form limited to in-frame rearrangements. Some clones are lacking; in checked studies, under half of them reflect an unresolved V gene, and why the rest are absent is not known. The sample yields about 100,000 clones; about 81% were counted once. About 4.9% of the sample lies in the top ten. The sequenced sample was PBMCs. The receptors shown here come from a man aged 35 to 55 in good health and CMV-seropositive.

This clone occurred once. The CDR3 DNA reads as TGCGCCAGCAGCCTTCGGGACAGGGTGGGTTATGGCTACACCTTC. It is translated as CASSLRDRVGYGYTF. V gene TRBV4-1 combines with J gene TRBJ1-2, with 9 positions matching TRBD1. J lost 5 bases, V lost 4 bases, and 8 bases had no gene match. The germline CDR1 and CDR2 sequences are MGHRA and YSYEKL. This CDR3 region has 15 residues.

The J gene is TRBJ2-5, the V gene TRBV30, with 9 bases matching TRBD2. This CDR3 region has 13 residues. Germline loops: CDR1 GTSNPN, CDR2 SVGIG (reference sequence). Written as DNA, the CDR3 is TGTGCTTTAAGGGCTAGCGGGATTGGGACCCAGTACTTC. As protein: CALRASGIGTQYF.

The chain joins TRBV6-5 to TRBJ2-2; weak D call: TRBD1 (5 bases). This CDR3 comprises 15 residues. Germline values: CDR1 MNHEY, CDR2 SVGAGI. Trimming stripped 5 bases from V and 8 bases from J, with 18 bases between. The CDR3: CASSKSLRGFGELFF. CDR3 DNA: TGTGCCAGCAGTAAAAGTCTTAGGGGTTTTGGGGAGCTGTTTTTT.

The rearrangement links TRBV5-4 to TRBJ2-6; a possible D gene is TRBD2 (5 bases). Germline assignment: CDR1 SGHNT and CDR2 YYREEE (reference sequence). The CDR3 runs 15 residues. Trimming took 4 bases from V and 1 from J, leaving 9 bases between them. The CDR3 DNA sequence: TGTGCCAGCAGCGGAGGAAATTCTGGGGCCAACGTCCTGACTTTC. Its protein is CASSGGNSGANVLTF.

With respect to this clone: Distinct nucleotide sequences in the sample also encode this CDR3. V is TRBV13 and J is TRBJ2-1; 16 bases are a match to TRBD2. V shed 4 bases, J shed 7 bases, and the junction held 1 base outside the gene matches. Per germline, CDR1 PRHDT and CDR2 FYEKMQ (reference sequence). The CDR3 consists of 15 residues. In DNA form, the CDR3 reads TGTGCCAGCAGCTCGGGACTAGCGGGGGGGAATGAGCAGTTCTTC. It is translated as CASSSGLAGGNEQFF.

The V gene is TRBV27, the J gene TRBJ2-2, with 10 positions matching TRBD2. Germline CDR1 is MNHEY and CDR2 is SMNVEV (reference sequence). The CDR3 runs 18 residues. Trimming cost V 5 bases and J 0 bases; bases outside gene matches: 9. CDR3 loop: CASSTIRSGGPNTGELFF. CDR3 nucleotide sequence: TGTGCCAGCAGTACCATTCGTAGCGGGGGGCCGAACACCGGGGAGCTGTTTTTT.

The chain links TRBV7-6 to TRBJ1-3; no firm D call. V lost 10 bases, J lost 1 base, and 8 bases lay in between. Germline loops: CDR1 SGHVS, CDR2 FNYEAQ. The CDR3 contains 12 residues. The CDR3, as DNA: TGTGCCACGGCGGGGTCTGGAAACACCATATATTTT. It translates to CATAGSGNTIYF.

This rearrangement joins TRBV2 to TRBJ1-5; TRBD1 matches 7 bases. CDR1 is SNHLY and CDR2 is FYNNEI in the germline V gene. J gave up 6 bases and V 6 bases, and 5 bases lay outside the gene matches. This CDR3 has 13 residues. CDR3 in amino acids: CASSATGFQPQHF. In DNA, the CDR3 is TGTGCCAGCAGCGCGACAGGGTTTCAGCCCCAGCATTTT.

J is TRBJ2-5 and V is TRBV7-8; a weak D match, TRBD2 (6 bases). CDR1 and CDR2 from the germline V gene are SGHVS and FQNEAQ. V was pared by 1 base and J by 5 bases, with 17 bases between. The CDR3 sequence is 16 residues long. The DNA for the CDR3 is TGTGCCAGCAGCTTAGGCGAGGGGACTTTTTCGGAGACCCAGTACTTC. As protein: CASSLGEGTFSETQYF.

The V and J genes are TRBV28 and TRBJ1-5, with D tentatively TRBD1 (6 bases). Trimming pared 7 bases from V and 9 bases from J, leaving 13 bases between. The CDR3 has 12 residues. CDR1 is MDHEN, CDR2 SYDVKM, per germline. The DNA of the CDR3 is TGTGCCAGCAACTTGCTCAGGGGGCCCCAGCATTTT. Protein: CASNLLRGPQHF.